Below, one TCR beta chain is given with its context. Its matching antigen is unknown. These data come from a study of blood T cells in healthy people across ages. Each sample used at least 6 million PBMCs. Per sample, extraction of total RNA gave at least 6 micrograms in every case. General study points: TCR beta diversity, measured per million T cells, fell in a roughly linear way with age.

A J-beta primer mix and a sample-barcoded 5' primer were used in a second PCR of about 7 to 11 cycles. TCRdb analysed the 5' RACE reads with MiXCR anew, one entry per CDR3 protein. Among about 580,000 distinct CDR3 sequences listed, around half were seen once. This CDR3 comprises 11 residues. V lost 0 bases, J lost 12 bases, and 9 bases lay in between. Germline CDR1 SGHRS, CDR2 YFSETQ. The source material was blood. This chain joins TRBV5-1 and TRBJ2-5; possibly TRBD2 for D (5 bases). The sequence derives from a man older than 75 in good health. CDR3 sequence (DNA): TGCGCCAGCAGCTTGGATGGAGGAGAGTACTTC. Protein: CASSLDGGEYF.